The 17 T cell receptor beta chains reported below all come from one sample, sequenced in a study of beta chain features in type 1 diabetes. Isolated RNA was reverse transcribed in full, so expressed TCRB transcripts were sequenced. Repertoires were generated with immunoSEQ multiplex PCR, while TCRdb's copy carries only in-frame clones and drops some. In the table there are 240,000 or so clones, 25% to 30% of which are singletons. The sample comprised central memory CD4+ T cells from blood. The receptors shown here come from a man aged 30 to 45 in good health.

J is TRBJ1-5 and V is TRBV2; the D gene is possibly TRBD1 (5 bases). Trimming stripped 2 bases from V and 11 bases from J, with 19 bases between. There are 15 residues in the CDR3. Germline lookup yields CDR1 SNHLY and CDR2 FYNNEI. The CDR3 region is CASSEWSLDSQAQHF. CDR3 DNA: TGTGCCAGCAGTGAATGGAGCTTAGACAGTCAAGCCCAGCATTTT.

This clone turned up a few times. CDR3 DNA: TGTGCCAGCAGCGTACAGCGGGGGGGACGTGAGCAGTTCTTC. Amino acids: CASSVQRGGREQFF. J is TRBJ2-1 and V is TRBV9; TRBD2 matches at 10 bases. This CDR3 contains 14 residues. Germline CDR1 is SGDLS and CDR2 is YYNGEE. The junction had 4 bases not matched to a gene; V was cut back by 1 base and J by 9 bases.

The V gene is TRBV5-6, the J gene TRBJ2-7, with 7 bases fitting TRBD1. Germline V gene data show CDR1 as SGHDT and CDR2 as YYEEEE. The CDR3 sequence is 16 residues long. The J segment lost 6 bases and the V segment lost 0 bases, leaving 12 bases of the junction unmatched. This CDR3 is CASSLVGDRDPSEQYF. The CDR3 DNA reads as TGTGCCAGCAGCTTGGTTGGCGACAGGGATCCGAGCGAGCAGTACTTC.

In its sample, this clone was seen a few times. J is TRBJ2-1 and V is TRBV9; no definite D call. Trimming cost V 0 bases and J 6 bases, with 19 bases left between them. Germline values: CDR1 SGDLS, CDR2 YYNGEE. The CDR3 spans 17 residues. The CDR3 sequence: CASSVALGGSDVNEQFF. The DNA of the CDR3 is TGTGCCAGCAGCGTAGCTCTGGGCGGCTCGGACGTCAATGAGCAGTTCTTC.

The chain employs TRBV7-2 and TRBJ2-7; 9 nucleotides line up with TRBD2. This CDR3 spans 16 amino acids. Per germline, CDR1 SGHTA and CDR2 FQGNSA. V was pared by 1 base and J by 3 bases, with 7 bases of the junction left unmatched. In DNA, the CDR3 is TGTGCCAGCAGCTTAGGAAGAGCGGGGGGCAACTACGAGCAGTACTTC. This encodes CASSLGRAGGNYEQYF.

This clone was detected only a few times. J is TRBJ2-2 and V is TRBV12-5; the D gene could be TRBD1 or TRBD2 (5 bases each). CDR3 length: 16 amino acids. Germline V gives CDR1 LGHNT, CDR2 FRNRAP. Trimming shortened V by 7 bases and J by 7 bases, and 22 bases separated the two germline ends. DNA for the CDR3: TGTGCTAGTGCCCAAAGAGGGGCAGGACTGGTCGGGGAGCTGTTTTTT. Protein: CASAQRGAGLVGELFF.

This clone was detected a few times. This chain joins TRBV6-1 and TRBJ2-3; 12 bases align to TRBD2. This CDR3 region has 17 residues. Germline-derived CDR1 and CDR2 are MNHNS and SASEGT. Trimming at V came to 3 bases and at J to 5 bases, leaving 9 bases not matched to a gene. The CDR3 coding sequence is TGTGCCAGCAGTGATCAGACTAGCGGGAGATCGGGAGATACGCAGTATTTT. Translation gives CASSDQTSGRSGDTQYF.

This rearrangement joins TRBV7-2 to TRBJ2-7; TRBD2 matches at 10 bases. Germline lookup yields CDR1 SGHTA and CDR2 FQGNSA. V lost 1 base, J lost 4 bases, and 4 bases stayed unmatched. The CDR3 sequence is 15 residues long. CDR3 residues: CASSLVASGGYEQYF. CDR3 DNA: TGTGCCAGCAGCTTAGTGGCTAGCGGGGGATACGAGCAGTACTTC. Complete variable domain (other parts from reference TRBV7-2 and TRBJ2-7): GAGVSQSPSNKVTEKGKDVELRCDPISGHTALYWYRQSLGQGLEFLIYFQGNSAPDKSGLPSDRFSAERTGGSVSTLTIQRTQQEDSAVYLCASSLVASGGYEQYFGPGTRLTVT.

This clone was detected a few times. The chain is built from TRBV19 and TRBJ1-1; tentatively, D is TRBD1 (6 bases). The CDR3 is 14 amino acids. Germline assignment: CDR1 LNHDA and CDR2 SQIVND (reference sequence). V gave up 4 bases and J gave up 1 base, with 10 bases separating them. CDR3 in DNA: TGTGCCAGTAGTACGGACAGACAGAACACTGAAGCTTTCTTT. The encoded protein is CASSTDRQNTEAFF.

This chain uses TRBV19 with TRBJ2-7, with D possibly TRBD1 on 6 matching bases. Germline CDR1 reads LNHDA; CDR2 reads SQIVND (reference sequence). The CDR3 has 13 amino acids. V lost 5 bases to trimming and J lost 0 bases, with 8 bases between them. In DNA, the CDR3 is TGTGCCAGTAGTCCGGACAGCTCCTACGAGCAGTACTTC. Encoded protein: CASSPDSSYEQYF.

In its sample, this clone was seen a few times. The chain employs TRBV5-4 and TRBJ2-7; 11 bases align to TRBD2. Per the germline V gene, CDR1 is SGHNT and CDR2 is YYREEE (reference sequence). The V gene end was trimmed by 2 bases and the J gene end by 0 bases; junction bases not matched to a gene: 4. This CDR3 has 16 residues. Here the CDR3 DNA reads TGTGCCAGCAGCTTTAAGGGGACTAGCGGCTCCTACGAGCAGTACTTC. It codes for CASSFKGTSGSYEQYF.

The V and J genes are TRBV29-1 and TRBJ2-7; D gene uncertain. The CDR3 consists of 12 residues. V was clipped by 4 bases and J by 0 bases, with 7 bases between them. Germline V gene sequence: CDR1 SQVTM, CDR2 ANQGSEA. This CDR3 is CSVASSSYEQYF. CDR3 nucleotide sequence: TGCAGCGTTGCGTCGAGCTCCTACGAGCAGTACTTC.

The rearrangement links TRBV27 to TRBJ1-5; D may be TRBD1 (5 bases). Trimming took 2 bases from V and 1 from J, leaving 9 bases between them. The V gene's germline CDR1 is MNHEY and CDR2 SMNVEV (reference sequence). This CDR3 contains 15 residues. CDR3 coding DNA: TGTGCCAGCAGTTTACAGCAGGGAAGCAATCAGCCCCAGCATTTT. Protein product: CASSLQQGSNQPQHF.

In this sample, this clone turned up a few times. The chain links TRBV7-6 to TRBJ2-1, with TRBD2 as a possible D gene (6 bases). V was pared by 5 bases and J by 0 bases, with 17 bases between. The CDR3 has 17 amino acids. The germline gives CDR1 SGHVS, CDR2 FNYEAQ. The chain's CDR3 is CASSLTGAGSSYNEQFF. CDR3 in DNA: TGTGCCAGCAGCCTAACGGGAGCTGGAAGCTCCTACAATGAGCAGTTCTTC.

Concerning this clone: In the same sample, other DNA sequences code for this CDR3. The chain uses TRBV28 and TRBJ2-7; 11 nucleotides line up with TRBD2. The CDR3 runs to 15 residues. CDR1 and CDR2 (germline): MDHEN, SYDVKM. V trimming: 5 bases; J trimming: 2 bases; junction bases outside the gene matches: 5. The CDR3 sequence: CASSRGLAATYEQYF. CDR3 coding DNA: TGTGCCAGCAGTAGGGGACTAGCGGCTACCTACGAGCAGTACTTC.

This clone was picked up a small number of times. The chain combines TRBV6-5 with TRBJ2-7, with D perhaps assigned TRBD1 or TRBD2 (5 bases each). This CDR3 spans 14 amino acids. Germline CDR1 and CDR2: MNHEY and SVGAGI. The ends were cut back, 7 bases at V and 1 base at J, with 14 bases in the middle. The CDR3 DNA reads TGTGCCAGCACAGACAGAGGGTTTTCCTACGAGCAGTACTTC. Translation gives CASTDRGFSYEQYF.

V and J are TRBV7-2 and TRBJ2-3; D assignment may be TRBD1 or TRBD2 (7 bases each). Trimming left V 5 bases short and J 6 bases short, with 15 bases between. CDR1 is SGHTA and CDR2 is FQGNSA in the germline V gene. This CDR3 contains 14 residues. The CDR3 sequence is CASSAQGGSDTQYF. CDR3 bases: TGTGCCAGCAGCGCGCAGGGGGGGAGCGATACGCAGTATTTT.